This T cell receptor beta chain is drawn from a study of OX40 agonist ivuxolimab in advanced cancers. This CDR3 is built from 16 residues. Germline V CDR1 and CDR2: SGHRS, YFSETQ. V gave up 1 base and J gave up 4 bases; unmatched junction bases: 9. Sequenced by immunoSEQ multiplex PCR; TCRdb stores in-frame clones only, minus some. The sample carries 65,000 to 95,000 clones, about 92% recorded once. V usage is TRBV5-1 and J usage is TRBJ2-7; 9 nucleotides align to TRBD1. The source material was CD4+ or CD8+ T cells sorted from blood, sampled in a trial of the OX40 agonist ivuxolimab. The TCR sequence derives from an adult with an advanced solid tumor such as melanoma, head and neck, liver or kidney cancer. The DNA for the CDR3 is TGCGCCAGCAGCTTGACCCCCGGGACAGGGCCATACGAGCAGTACTTC. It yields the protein CASSLTPGTGPYEQYF. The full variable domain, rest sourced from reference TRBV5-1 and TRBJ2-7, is KAGVTQTPRYLIKTRGQQVTLSCSPISGHRSVSWYQQTPGQGLQFLFEYFSETQRNKGNFPGRFSGRQFSNSRSEMNVSTLELGDSALYLCASSLTPGTGPYEQYFGPGTRLTVT.